This TCR beta chain was found in a study of long-term antiretroviral therapy in people with HIV (dated by TCRdb to the early 2020s). At the level of the whole study: Collection of the earliest samples took place about a decade ahead of the 2015 WHO recommendation for immediate ART, at a time when ART was typically delayed until CD4 counts fell. A retrospective serial study tested whether changes in peripheral blood TRB repertoire composition and diversity were associated with ART initiation and durable HIV suppression. A total of 150 to 200 cryopreserved PBMC samples were contributed to the cohort by 30 adults with confirmed HIV infection, with samples collected serially over a mean of roughly six years (range 1-12). About 35% of the 30 participants with HIV were female. No cross-contamination during QIAcube processing was seen in test extractions of a monoclonal T-cell line run alongside roughly 30 polyclonal samples.

Comments on this clone: The antigen this receptor binds is unknown. No per-base quality is available; no much larger clone lies one base away.

The immunoSEQ hsTCRB v3.0 assay was used at survey level resolution to sequence the TRB variable region. The target sequencing depth for TRB was about 40,000-55,000 T-cell genomes per sample. TRB libraries were pooled and sequenced on an Illumina MiSeq using a v3 150-cycle kit. The authors' pipeline ran thus. Analysis of repertoires was carried out in R inside a reproducible Nextflow workflow spanning QC, data transformation and analysis. Custom analyses were implemented in LymphoSeq2, an R package for AIRR-Seq data exploration. A few samples that produced fewer than 5000 total TRB sequences were removed, so 200 or so HIV repertoires were analyzed. Among the approximately 200 retained HIV repertoires, approximately 57 were collected before ART initiation and approximately 130 were collected after ART initiation. Repertoires were downsampled to 5000 TRB nucleotide sequences, and summary statistics were averaged over 100 downsampling iterations. Only TRB sequences with CDR3 regions of at least seven amino acids were retained for analysis. Diversity was measured with a Shannon entropy-derived clonality score and the Gini coefficient. Repertoire networks linked the top 5000 CDR3 amino acid sequences whenever two sequences differed by an edit distance of one. Antigen specificity groups and MHC restriction were predicted for TRB CDR3 amino acid sequences with GLIPH2. CDR3 amino acid sequences were matched against VDJdb and McPAS-TCR to flag known CMV, EBV, HIV or tissue antigen associations. Pre-ART, post-ART and control groups were compared with Wilcoxon signed-rank tests and Holm-Bonferroni correction. Drawn from immuneACCESS, this table holds only the in-frame rearrangements with V and J called that TCRdb kept. Clones are partly lost; checked studies trace under half to an unresolved V gene and leave the rest unexplained. V and J calls and clone size are given by that table; D and trimming were obtained from the DNA. This sample is represented by 35,000 to 45,000 clones; 86% of them were singletons. The ten top clones hold roughly 3.9% of the sample.

V lost 1 base and J lost 0 bases; the stretch between them is 16 bases long. The germline V gene (reference sequence) supplies CDR1 LNHDA and CDR2 SQIVND. The CDR3 numbers 18 residues from cysteine through phenylalanine. Only CDR3 DNA remains: 54 bases, in frame from the first base. Results and caveats for the whole study, not just this receptor: Unsorted PBMC were profiled instead of sorted CD4+ and CD8+ T cells because pre-ART samples had limited cell numbers. Narrower CDR3 length ranges were observed in HIV repertoires than in controls, and an antigen-experienced repertoire with only a slight naive shift after ART was suggested by the network structure. Starting ART was linked to a significant rise in TRB diversity, yet even with long-term ART the diversity remained significantly lower than in transplant donor controls. The samples were dated from about 2003 to 2017, and the ART regimens that were used may be less effective than current ART regimens. Expanded TRB clones identified before ART initiation dominated the repertoire across all time points, though the dominance fluctuated and decreased in many PLHIV after ART. Owing to limited PBMC availability, only the TCR beta chain was sequenced, without alpha chain pairing. Inferences about post-ART repertoire changes are limited because no data were available on ART adherence, viral resistance or therapy changes.

To be included, a participant needed at least one PBMC sample from before ART initiation plus at least two post-ART samples. All participants with HIV were treated in the United States of America. Before DNA extraction, cryopreserved samples of roughly 1-10 million PBMC were thawed and washed. At the time of the earliest PBMC sample, participants with HIV were aged between 23 and 54 years. PBMC samples were contributed by each participant from 1-4 timepoints before ART initiation and 2-8 timepoints after ART initiation, with a median of 7 samples. For every participant, serial HIV viral load, CD4+ T-cell count, ART history and demographic data were obtained. Genomic DNA was extracted from unsorted PBMC with a Qiagen kit on a QIAcube, with processing performed in batches of 12 samples.

The chain uses TRBV19 and TRBJ2-1; TRBD1 is perhaps the D gene, given 5 matching bases. Source: unsorted PBMCs, taken just before starting antiretroviral therapy. The receptor comes from a woman aged 18-29 years with HIV. The CDR3: CASSIADSDFSSYNEQFF. The nucleotides are TGTGCCAGTAGTATAGCTGACAGCGATTTCAGCTCCTACAATGAGCAGTTCTTC.